Listed here are 4 T cell receptor beta chains from one sample, sequenced in a study of T cell responses to AZD1222 COVID-19 vaccine. Libraries were prepared by immunoSEQ multiplex PCR; TCRdb keeps only in-frame clonotypes and omits some of them. The sample lists 95,000 to 150,000 clones; more than 75% were seen once. Here the sequenced sample was peripheral blood, taken on day 0 of AZD1222 vaccination. These receptors came from an adult in good health.

The chain combines TRBV9 with TRBJ1-3; D remains unclear. V was trimmed by 4 bases and J by 0 bases, leaving 8 bases between them. This CDR3 region has 14 residues. CDR1 is SGDLS and CDR2 is YYNGEE in the germline V gene. The CDR3 bases are TGTGCCAGCAGCCTCCCCGACTCTGGAAACACCATATATTTT. It translates to CASSLPDSGNTIYF.

CDR3 bases: TGCGCCAGCAGCCAAGTCGTGGCAGTTGGAACTGAAGCTTTCTTT. This encodes CASSQVVAVGTEAFF. The gene calls are TRBV4-1 and TRBJ1-1; no firm D call. V dropped 1 base and J dropped 5 bases, with 14 bases sitting between them. Germline assignment: CDR1 MGHRA and CDR2 YSYEKL. The CDR3 runs to 15 residues.

The V gene is TRBV2, the J gene TRBJ2-7, with TRBD1 matching 9 bases. This CDR3 is 16 amino acids long. V shed 7 bases and J 3 bases; nucleotides not matched to a gene: 13. The germline V gene encodes CDR1 SNHLY and CDR2 FYNNEI. This chain's CDR3 is CASTPGQGKAYYEQYF. The CDR3 DNA is TGTGCCAGCACACCGGGACAGGGAAAGGCCTACTACGAGCAGTACTTC.

This clone showed up just once. J is TRBJ1-2 and V is TRBV28, with 10 bases matching TRBD1. The CDR3 spans 13 residues. Germline-derived CDR1 and CDR2 are MDHEN and SYDVKM. Unmatched junction bases numbered 2, after V lost 6 bases and J lost 4 bases. DNA for the CDR3: TGTGCCAGCAGCGGACAGGGGGGCTATGGCTACACCTTC. Translating gives CASSGQGGYGYTF.